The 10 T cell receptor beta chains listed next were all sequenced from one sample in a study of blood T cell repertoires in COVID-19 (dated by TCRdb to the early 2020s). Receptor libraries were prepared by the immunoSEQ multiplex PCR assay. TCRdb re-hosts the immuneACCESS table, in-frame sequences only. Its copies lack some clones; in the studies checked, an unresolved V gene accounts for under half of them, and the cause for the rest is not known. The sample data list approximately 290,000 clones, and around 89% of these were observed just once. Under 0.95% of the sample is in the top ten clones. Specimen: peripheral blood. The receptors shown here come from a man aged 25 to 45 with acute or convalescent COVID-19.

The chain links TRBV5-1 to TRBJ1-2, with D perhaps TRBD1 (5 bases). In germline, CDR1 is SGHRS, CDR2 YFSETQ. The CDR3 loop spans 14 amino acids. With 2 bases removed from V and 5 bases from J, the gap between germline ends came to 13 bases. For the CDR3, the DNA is TGCGCCAGCAGCTTTAGTGACAGCCGATATGGCTACACCTTC. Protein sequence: CASSFSDSRYGYTF.

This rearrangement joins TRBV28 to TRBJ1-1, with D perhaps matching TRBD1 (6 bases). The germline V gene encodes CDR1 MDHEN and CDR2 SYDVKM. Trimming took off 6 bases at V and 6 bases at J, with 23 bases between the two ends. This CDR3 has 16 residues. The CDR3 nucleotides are TGTGCCAGCAGCCCCGGCGGGGGCGGGAGGTTCTCTGAAGCTTTCTTT. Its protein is CASSPGGGGRFSEAFF.

In nucleotides, the CDR3 is TGTGCCAGTCCGGGACAGGCGATATATGGCTACACCTTC. Protein product: CASPGQAIYGYTF. The chain uses TRBV27 and TRBJ1-2, with 8 bases fitting TRBD1. V trimming: 9 bases; J trimming: 5 bases; junction bases outside the gene matches: 8. Germline CDR1 and CDR2: MNHEY and SMNVEV (reference sequence). This CDR3 region has 13 residues.

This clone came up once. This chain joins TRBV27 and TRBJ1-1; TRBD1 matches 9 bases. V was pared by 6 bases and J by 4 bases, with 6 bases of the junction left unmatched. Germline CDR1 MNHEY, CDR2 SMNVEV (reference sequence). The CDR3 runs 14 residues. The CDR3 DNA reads TGTGCCAGCAGCCCAGACAGGGGGTTCACTGAAGCTTTCTTT. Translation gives CASSPDRGFTEAFF.

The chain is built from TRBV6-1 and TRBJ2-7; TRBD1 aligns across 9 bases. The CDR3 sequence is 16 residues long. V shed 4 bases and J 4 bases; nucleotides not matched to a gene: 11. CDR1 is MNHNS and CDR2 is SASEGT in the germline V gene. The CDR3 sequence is CASSVPPGQGNYEQYF. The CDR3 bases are TGTGCCAGCAGTGTCCCGCCGGGACAGGGAAATTACGAGCAGTACTTC.

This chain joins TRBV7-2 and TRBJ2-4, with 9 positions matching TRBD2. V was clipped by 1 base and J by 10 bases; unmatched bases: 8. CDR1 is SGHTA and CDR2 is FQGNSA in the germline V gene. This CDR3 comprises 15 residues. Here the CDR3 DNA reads TGTGCCAGCAGCTTAGATAGCGGGAGCTCTAAAATTCAGTACTTC. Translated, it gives CASSLDSGSSKIQYF.

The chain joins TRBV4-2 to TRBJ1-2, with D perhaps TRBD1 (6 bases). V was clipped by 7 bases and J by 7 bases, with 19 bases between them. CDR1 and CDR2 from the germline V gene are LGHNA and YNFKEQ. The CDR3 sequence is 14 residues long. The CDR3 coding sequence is TGTGCCAGCACCTCCCCTGGGCAGGGGTCTGGCTACACCTTC. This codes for CASTSPGQGSGYTF.

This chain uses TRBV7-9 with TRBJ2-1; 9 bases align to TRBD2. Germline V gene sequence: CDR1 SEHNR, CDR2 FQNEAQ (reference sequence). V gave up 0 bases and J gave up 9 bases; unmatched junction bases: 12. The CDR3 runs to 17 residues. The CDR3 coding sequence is TGTGCCAGCAGCTTAGCGGGGCCTAGCGGGATTTCTAGTGAGCAGTTCTTC. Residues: CASSLAGPSGISSEQFF.

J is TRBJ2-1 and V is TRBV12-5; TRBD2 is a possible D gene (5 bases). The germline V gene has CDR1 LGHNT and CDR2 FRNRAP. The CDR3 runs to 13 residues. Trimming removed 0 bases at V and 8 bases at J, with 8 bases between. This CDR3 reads CASGLVLEDEQFF. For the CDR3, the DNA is TGTGCTAGTGGTTTGGTATTGGAGGATGAGCAGTTCTTC.

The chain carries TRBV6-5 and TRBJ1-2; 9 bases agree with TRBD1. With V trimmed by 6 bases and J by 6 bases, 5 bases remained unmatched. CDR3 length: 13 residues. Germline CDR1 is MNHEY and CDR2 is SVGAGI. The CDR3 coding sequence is TGTGCCAGCAGCGAGGACAGGGGAAATGGCTACACCTTC. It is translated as CASSEDRGNGYTF.